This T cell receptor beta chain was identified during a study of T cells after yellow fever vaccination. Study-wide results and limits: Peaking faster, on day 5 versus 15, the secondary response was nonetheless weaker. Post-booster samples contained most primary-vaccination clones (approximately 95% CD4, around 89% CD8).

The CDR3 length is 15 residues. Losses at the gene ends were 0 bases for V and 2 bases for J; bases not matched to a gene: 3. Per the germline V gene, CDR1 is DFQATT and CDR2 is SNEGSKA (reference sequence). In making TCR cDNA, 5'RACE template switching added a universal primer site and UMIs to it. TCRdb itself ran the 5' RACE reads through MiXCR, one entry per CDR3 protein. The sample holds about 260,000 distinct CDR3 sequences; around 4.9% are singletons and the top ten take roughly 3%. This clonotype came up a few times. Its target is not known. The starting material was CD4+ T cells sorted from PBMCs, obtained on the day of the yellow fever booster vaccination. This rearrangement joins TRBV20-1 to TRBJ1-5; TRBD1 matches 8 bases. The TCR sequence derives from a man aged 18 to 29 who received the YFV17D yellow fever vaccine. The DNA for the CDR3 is TGCAGTGCTAGAGAACCGGGACAGGGCAATCAGCCCCAGCATTTT. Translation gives CSAREPGQGNQPQHF.